The T cell receptor (beta chain) described here comes from a study of control samples from healthy donors and cancer patients. The CDR3 covers 18 residues. V lost 1 base and J lost 5; bases outside the gene matches: 14. CDR1 is SGHTA and CDR2 is FQGNSA in the germline V gene. Repertoires were generated with immunoSEQ multiplex PCR, while TCRdb's copy carries only in-frame clones and drops some. This repertoire shows 150,000 to 200,000 clones, 70% to 90% found once; its top ten account for more than 1.5%. V usage is TRBV7-2 and J usage is TRBJ2-5, with 9 bases aligning to TRBD2. The receptor's source is a man aged 18 to 29 in good health. Sequenced input: blood. The CDR3 DNA is TGTGCCAGCAGCTTAGTCTCTCGCGGGGGGGGCCCGGGGGAGACCCAGTACTTC. Residues: CASSLVSRGGGPGETQYF.